This T cell receptor (beta chain) was profiled in a study of T cell responses to AZD1222 COVID-19 vaccine. This clone was seen a single time. There are 15 residues in the CDR3. V lost 0 bases to trimming and J lost 2 bases, with 8 bases between them. Per germline, CDR1 SGHDT and CDR2 YYEEEE. Produced via immunoSEQ multiplex PCR; TCRdb's table is partial and in-frame only. The sample yields fewer than 110,000 clones, about 86% seen once. The sample consisted of peripheral blood, taken on day 0 of AZD1222 vaccination. The sequence derives from an adult in good health. V and J are TRBV5-6 and TRBJ2-2; no definite D call. CDR3: CASSLEYPNTGELFF. In DNA form, the CDR3 reads TGTGCCAGCAGCTTGGAATATCCTAACACCGGGGAGCTGTTTTTT.